Presented here are 23 T cell receptor beta chains from one specimen sequenced in a study of T cells in Graves' hyperthyroidism and ophthalmopathy. Template material for amplifying TCR beta CDR3 regions consisted of RNA transcripts. HTBI primers drove first-round RT-PCR of the TCR CDR3. TCRdb re-called the multiplex PCR reads through MiXCR, storing one row per CDR3 protein. The table has under 400,000 distinct CDR3 sequences, roughly 23% seen once. Sequences were obtained from blood. The receptor set was obtained from a woman between 50 and 59 years old with Graves' hyperthyroidism.

The chain uses TRBV2 and TRBJ2-2; the D is unclear. CDR1 and CDR2 (germline): SNHLY, FYNNEI. The CDR3 is 16 amino acids. V was cut by 6 bases and J by 1 base, with 15 bases left in between. DNA of the CDR3: TGTGCCAGCAGCTTGGTGGGCATAGTGAACACCGGGGAGCTGTTTTTT. It specifies CASSLVGIVNTGELFF.

As regards this clonotype: Mismatch with germline at one junction end may stem from a read error. The chain is built from TRBV6-4 and TRBJ2-5; 11 bases are shared with TRBD2. This CDR3 has 16 residues. Germline V gene lookup returns CDR1 MRHNA and CDR2 SNTAGT. The CDR3 region has the DNA TGTGCCAGCAGTGACTCGAAGGGACTAGCGGAAGAGACCCAGTGCTTC. This encodes CASSDSKGLAEETQCF.

The J gene is TRBJ2-6, the V gene TRBV6-9, with 9 bases that match TRBD1. Germline CDR1 MNHGY, CDR2 SVAAGI. The CDR3 sequence is 18 residues long. The ends lost 8 bases at V and 0 bases at J; junction bases unmatched: 11. DNA for the CDR3: TGTGCCAGCGGTTCCGTCGGGACAGGGCGCTCTGGGGCCAACGTCCTGACTTTC. Translation gives CASGSVGTGRSGANVLTF.

The gene calls are TRBV10-3 and TRBJ2-3, with 9 bases aligning to TRBD2. Per the germline V gene, CDR1 is ENHRY and CDR2 is SYGVKD. The length of the CDR3 is 13 residues. V lost 10 bases, J lost 6 bases, and 8 bases stayed unmatched. The CDR3 sequence is CATVAGGIDTQYF. For the CDR3, the DNA is TGTGCCACCGTGGCGGGGGGGATCGATACGCAGTATTTT.

The V call is TRBV7-2, the J call TRBJ1-5; TRBD1 matches at 9 bases. The ends lost 1 base at V and 3 bases at J; junction bases unmatched: 1. The germline V gene has CDR1 SGHTA and CDR2 FQGNSA. The CDR3 totals 15 residues. CDR3 coding DNA: TGTGCCAGCAGCTTAGGGACAGGGGCCAATCAGCCCCAGCATTTT. Translated: CASSLGTGANQPQHF.

This chain uses TRBV7-3 with TRBJ1-2, with D unresolved. V lost 2 bases and J lost 0, with 10 bases in between. This CDR3 comprises 15 residues. Germline values: CDR1 SGHTA, CDR2 FQGTGA. The CDR3: CASSLLAEANYGYTF. The CDR3 DNA sequence: TGTGCCAGCAGCTTACTGGCGGAAGCTAACTATGGCTACACCTTC.

The chain combines TRBV20-1 with TRBJ2-3; 8 nucleotides match TRBD2. V shed 3 bases, J shed 1 base, and the junction held 12 bases outside the gene matches. The CDR3 has 17 residues. Germline assignment: CDR1 DFQATT and CDR2 SNEGSKA (reference sequence). The DNA of the CDR3 is TGCAGTGCTAGCTCCAGCGGGAGTCGCCGAGGCACAGATACGCAGTATTTT. It encodes CSASSSGSRRGTDTQYF.

Comment on this clonotype: A much larger clone differs by one base, so this may be a read error. The chain has TRBV6-1 and TRBJ2-7; no definite D call. CDR1 is MNHNS and CDR2 is SASEGT in the germline V gene. The CDR3 contains 11 residues. For the CDR3, the DNA is TGTGCCAGCTTCGGATTTTACGAGCGGTACTTC. As protein: CASFGFYERYF.

This clonotype was seen ten or more times. The CDR3 DNA reads TGTGCCAGCAGTACTAGCGGGAGAGGCGAGCAGTACTTC. Translated, it gives CASSTSGRGEQYF. The chain recombines TRBV28 with TRBJ2-7; the match to TRBD2 covers 11 bases. V shed 5 bases and J 6 bases; nucleotides not matched to a gene: 3. Looked up from germline, CDR1 is MDHEN and CDR2 is SYDVKM. The CDR3 length is 13 residues.

The sample holds one count of this clonotype. Possible read error: a much larger clone is one base away. The chain recombines TRBV6-5 with TRBJ2-3, with 9 bases matching TRBD2. The CDR3 contains 15 residues. J gave up 5 bases and V 4 bases, and 7 bases lay outside the gene matches. Germline CDR1 MNHEY, CDR2 SVGAGI. CDR3 bases: TGTGCCAGCAGTTCTGGAGTAGCGGGAGTAGATACGCAGTATTTT. Protein: CASSSGVAGVDTQYF.

This clonotype was counted a few times. The CDR3 DNA reads as TGTGCCAGCCCCAGGGCCCTAGCGGCTAGCACAGATACGCAGTATTTT. Translated: CASPRALAASTDTQYF. V usage is TRBV6-1 and J usage is TRBJ2-3; TRBD2 agrees at 7 bases. Per germline, CDR1 MNHNS and CDR2 SASEGT. Trimming removed 8 bases from V and 0 bases from J; junction bases left unmatched: 11. There are 16 residues in the CDR3.

This clonotype was found many times. The chain links TRBV28 to TRBJ2-7, with TRBD1 as a possible D gene (6 bases). Trimming took off 1 base at V and 2 bases at J, with 15 bases between the two ends. CDR3 length: 16 amino acids. Looked up from germline, CDR1 is MDHEN and CDR2 is SYDVKM. CDR3 sequence: CASSLFPGTRTYEQYF. DNA of the CDR3: TGTGCCAGCAGTTTATTCCCCGGGACAAGGACCTACGAGCAGTACTTC.

This clonotype was seen ten or more times. The gene calls are TRBV5-1 and TRBJ1-4, with D possibly matching TRBD1 (5 bases). The V gene lost 4 bases and the J gene lost 4 bases, with 11 bases spanning the gap. CDR1 and CDR2 from the germline V gene are SGHRS and YFSETQ. The CDR3 totals 14 residues. CDR3 nucleotide sequence: TGCGCCAGCAGCACGGGACGGGTTAATGAAAAACTGTTTTTT. It specifies CASSTGRVNEKLFF. Supplemented by reference TRBV5-1 and TRBJ1-4, the full variable domain reads KAGVTQTPRYLIKTRGQQVTLSCSPISGHRSVSWYQQTPGQGLQFLFEYFSETQRNKGNFPGRFSGRQFSNSRSEMNVSTLELGDSALYLCASSTGRVNEKLFFGSGTQLSVL.

Many counts were recorded for this clonotype. The J gene is TRBJ1-6, the V gene TRBV6-1, with D unclear. Trimming stripped 4 bases from V and 4 bases from J, with 5 bases between. Per germline, CDR1 MNHNS and CDR2 SASEGT. CDR3 length: 13 residues. CDR3 in DNA: TGTGCCAGCAGTGGCAATTATAATTCACCCCTCCACTTT. It translates to CASSGNYNSPLHF.

This clonotype occurred a few times. The CDR3 nucleotides are TGTGCCGCAGGGACTAGCGGGAACACCGGGGAGCTGTTTTTT. Translating it yields CAAGTSGNTGELFF. V is TRBV10-3 and J is TRBJ2-2; TRBD2 aligns across 11 bases. With 11 bases clipped from V and 1 base from J, the junction kept 3 bases outside the gene matches. The CDR3 loop spans 14 amino acids. The germline CDR1 and CDR2 sequences are ENHRY and SYGVKD.

V and J are TRBV2 and TRBJ2-1; D possibly matches TRBD1 or TRBD2 (5 bases each). V shed 4 bases and J shed 0 bases, with 10 bases lying between them. The germline CDR1 and CDR2 sequences are SNHLY and FYNNEI. The CDR3 consists of 15 residues. The CDR3 DNA reads TGTGCCAGCAGTGGCTCGGGGCCCTCCTACAATGAGCAGTTCTTC. Translated, it gives CASSGSGPSYNEQFF.

About this clonotype itself: At one boundary the junction diverges from the germline segment, which might be a read error. The chain uses TRBV15 and TRBJ2-1; 14 nucleotides match TRBD2. CDR3 size: 17 residues. Per germline, CDR1 LNHNV and CDR2 YYDKDF (reference sequence). CDR3 region: CATSRDLRLAGGRERFF. The CDR3 DNA sequence: TGTGCCACCAGCAGAGATCTCCGACTAGCGGGAGGGCGGGAGCGGTTCTTC.

This clonotype came up a few times. This chain uses TRBV12-3 or TRBV12-4 with TRBJ2-2; the match to TRBD1 covers 7 bases. J gave up 6 bases and V 6 bases, and 10 bases lay outside the gene matches. The CDR3 covers 15 residues. The CDR3 loop is CASRGRDRVSGELFF. The CDR3 DNA reads TGTGCCAGCAGAGGCCGGGACAGAGTCTCCGGGGAGCTGTTTTTT.

A remark on this clonotype: A much larger clone differs by one base, so this may be a read error. Because the CDR3 is missing its conserved closing phenylalanine or tryptophan, this is likely a read error. The gene calls are TRBV24-1 and TRBJ1-1; 7 nucleotides line up with TRBD1. The junction had 4 bases not matched to a gene; V was cut back by 3 bases and J by 1 base. CDR3 size: 15 residues. Germline V lookup: CDR1 KGHDR, CDR2 SFDVKD. The CDR3 bases are TGTGCCACCAGTGATACCCGACAGGGGAACACTGAAGCTTTCCTT. This encodes CATSDTRQGNTEAFL.

The table lists this clonotype with many counts. The CDR3 sequence is CARAENEKLFF. CDR3 nucleotide sequence: TGTGCCAGAGCGGAGAATGAAAAACTGTTTTTT. The chain has TRBV2 and TRBJ1-4; no definite D call. Per germline, CDR1 SNHLY and CDR2 FYNNEI. The CDR3 is 11 amino acids. V lost 9 bases, J lost 5 bases, and 7 bases lay in between. Combining the CDR3 with reference TRBV2 and TRBJ1-4 gives the whole variable domain EPEVTQTPSHQVTQMGQEVILRCVPISNHLYFYWYRQILGQKVEFLVSFYNNEISEKSEIFDDQFSVERPDGSNFTLKIRSTKLEDSAMYFCARAENEKLFFGSGTQLSVL.

V and J are TRBV10-3 and TRBJ1-6; D gene uncertain. The CDR3 is 13 residues long. Germline CDR1 and CDR2: ENHRY and SYGVKD. Trimming removed 1 base from V and 15 bases from J, with 13 bases in between. The CDR3 sequence is CAISEWLQKVLHF. Written as DNA, the CDR3 is TGTGCCATCAGTGAGTGGTTACAGAAGGTCCTCCACTTT.

This clonotype was observed at least ten times. The chain has TRBV20-1 and TRBJ1-5, with TRBD1 identical over 8 bases. J gave up 2 bases and V 7 bases, and 10 bases lay outside the gene matches. Germline CDR1 DFQATT, CDR2 SNEGSKA (reference sequence). The CDR3 is 15 residues long. CDR3 loop: CSGTGRVNGNQPQHF. CDR3 nucleotide sequence: TGCAGTGGGACAGGGAGGGTGAATGGCAATCAGCCCCAGCATTTT.

The chain has TRBV7-7 and TRBJ1-5; 7 positions match TRBD1. CDR3 length equals 15 residues. The trim removed 7 bases at V and 7 bases at J, leaving 13 bases unmatched. The germline gives CDR1 SSHAT, CDR2 FNYEAQ (reference sequence). The CDR3 loop is CASTFTDRVSQPQHF. The CDR3 region has the DNA TGTGCCAGCACCTTCACCGACAGGGTTAGCCAGCCCCAGCATTTT.